The clone carrying this T cell receptor (beta chain) was observed at least ten times. The germline V gene encodes CDR1 SGDLS and CDR2 YYNGEE. Trimming removed 4 bases from V and 7 bases from J, with 15 bases in between. The CDR3 consists of 14 residues. From 300 to 450 ng of RNA, a library with molecular barcoded alpha/delta and beta/gamma adaptors was made. TCRdb reanalysed the reads using MiXCR and keeps one entry per CDR3 protein. The sample lists some 140,000 distinct CDR3 sequences; about 13% were seen once. The data belong to a study of read filtering for tumor transcriptome and immune sequencing. Turning to the study itself: The cohort had approximately 16 men and some 13 women aged roughly 47 to 80, mean about 66 years. RNA-seq yielded only about 75 to 1273 TCR reads, IR-seq about 4 to 10.27 million. Under 10 patients were R-ISS I, some 15 were R-ISS II, roughly 7 were R-ISS III.

Sequencing input: a population of CD138-negative cells sorted from bone marrow. The source of this sequence is a donor aged 40 or over with multiple myeloma. The chain combines TRBV9 with TRBJ1-5; a weak D match, TRBD1 (6 bases). Written as DNA, the CDR3 is TGTGCCAGCAGCAATACGGGGGCCGGCCAGCCCCAGCATTTT. Its protein is CASSNTGAGQPQHF.